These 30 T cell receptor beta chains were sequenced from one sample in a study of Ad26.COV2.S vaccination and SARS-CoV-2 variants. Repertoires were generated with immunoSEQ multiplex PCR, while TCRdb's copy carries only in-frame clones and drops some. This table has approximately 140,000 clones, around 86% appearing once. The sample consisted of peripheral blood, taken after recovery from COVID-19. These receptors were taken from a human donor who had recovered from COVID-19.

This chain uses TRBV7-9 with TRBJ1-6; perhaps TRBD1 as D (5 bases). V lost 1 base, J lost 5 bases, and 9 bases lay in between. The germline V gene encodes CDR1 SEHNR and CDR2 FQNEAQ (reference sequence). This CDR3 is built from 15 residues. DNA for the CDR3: TGTGCCAGCAGCTTAGGCAGACAGAATAATTCACCCCTCCACTTT. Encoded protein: CASSLGRQNNSPLHF.

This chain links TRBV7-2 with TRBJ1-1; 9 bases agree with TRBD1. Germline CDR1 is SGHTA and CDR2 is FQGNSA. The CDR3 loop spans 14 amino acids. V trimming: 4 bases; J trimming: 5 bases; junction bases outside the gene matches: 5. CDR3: CASSWGTGMTEAFF. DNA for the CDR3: TGTGCCAGCAGCTGGGGGACAGGGATGACTGAAGCTTTCTTT.

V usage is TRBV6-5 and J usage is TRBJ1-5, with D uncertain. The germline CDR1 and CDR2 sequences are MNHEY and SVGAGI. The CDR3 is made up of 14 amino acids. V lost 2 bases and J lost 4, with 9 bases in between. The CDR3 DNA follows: TGTGCCAGCAGTTACGGGCGGGTAAATCAGCCCCAGCATTTT. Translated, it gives CASSYGRVNQPQHF.

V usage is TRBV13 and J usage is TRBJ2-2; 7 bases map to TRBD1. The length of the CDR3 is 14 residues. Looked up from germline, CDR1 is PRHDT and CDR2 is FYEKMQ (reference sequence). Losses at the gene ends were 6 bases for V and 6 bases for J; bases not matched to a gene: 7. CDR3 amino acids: CASRKAGGAGELFF. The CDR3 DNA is TGTGCCAGCAGAAAGGCAGGGGGAGCCGGGGAGCTGTTTTTT.

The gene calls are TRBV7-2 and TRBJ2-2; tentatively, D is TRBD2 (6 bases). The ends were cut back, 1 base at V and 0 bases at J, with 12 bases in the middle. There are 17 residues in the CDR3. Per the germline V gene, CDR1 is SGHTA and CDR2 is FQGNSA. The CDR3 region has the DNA TGTGCCAGCAGCTTAGTGGGAGGAATAGCGAACACCGGGGAGCTGTTTTTT. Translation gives CASSLVGGIANTGELFF.

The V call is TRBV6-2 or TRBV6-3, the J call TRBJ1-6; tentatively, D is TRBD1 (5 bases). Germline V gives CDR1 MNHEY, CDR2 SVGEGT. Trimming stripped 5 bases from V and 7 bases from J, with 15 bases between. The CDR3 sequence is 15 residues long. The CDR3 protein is CASSSVGRGNSPLHF. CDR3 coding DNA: TGTGCCAGCAGTAGCGTGGGGCGAGGGAATTCACCCCTCCACTTT.

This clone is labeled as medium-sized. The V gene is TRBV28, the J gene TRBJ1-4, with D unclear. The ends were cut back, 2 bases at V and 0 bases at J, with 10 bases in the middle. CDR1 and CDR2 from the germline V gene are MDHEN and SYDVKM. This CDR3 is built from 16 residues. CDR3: CASSLRVRATNEKLFF. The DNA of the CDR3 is TGTGCCAGCAGTTTAAGGGTTAGGGCAACTAATGAAAAACTGTTTTTT.

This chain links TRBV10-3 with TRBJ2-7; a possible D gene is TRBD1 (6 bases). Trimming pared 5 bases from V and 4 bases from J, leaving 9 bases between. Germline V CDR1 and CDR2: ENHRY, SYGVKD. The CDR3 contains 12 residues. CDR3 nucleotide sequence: TGTGCCATCAGTCCACAGGGATACGAGCAGTACTTC. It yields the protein CAISPQGYEQYF.

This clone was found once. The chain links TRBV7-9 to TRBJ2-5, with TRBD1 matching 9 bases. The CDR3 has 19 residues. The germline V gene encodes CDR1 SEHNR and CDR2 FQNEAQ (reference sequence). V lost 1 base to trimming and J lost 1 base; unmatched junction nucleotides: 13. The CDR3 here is CASSLVNRGLATPQETQYF. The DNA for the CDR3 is TGTGCCAGCAGCTTAGTAAACAGGGGGCTAGCTACCCCCCAAGAGACCCAGTACTTC.

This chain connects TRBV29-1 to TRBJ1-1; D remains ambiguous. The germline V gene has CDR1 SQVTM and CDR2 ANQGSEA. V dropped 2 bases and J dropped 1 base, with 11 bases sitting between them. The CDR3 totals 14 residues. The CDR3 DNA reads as TGCAGCGTTGAAAACCCCGGGTCGAACACTGAAGCTTTCTTT. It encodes CSVENPGSNTEAFF.

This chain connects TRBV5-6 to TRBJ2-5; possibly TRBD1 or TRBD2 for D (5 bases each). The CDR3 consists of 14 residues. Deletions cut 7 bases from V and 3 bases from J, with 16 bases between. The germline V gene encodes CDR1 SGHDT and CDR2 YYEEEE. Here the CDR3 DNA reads TGTGCCAGCGCCCGATACCGGGACGAAGAGACCCAGTACTTC. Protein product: CASARYRDEETQYF.

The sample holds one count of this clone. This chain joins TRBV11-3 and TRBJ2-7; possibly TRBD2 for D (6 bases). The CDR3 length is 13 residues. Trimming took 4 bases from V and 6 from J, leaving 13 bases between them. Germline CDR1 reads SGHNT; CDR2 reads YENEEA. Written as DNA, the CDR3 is TGTGCCAGCAGCTCCCAACAGGAGGGCGAGCAGTACTTC. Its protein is CASSSQQEGEQYF.

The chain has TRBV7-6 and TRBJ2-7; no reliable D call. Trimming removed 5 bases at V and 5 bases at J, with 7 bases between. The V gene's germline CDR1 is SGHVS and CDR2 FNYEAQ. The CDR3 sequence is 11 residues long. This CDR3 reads CASSVADEQYF. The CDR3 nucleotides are TGTGCCAGCAGCGTCGCGGACGAGCAGTACTTC. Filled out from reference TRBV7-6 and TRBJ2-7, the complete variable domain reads GAGVSQSPRYKVTKRGQDVALRCDPISGHVSLYWYRQALGQGPEFLTYFNYEAQQDKSGLPNDRFSAERPEGSISTLTIQRTEQRDSAMYRCASSVADEQYFGPGTRLTVT.

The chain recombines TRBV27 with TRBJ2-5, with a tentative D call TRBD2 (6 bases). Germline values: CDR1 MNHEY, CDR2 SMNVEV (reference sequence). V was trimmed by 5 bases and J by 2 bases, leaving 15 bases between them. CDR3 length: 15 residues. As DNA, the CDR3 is TGTGCCAGCAGTCCAGGGACTTGGGATCAAGAGACCCAGTACTTC. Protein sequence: CASSPGTWDQETQYF.

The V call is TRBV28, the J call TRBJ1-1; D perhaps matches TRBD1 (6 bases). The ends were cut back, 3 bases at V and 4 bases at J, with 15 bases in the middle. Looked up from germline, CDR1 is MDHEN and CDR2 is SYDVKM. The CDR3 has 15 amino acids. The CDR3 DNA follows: TGTGCCAGCAGTTTCTCCAGGGGATGGACCACTGAAGCTTTCTTT. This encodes CASSFSRGWTTEAFF.

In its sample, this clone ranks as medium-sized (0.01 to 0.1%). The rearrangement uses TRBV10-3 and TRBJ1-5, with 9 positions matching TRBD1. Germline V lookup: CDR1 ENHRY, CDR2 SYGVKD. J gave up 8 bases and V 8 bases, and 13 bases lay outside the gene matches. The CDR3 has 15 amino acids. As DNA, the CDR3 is TGTGCCATCGGGGACAGGGACAGCCCATCGGAGCCCCAGCATTTT. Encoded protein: CAIGDRDSPSEPQHF.

In DNA form, the CDR3 reads TGTGCCAGCAGTGATATTACGGGGGGGCCCCATACGCAGTATTTT. This codes for CASSDITGGPHTQYF. The genes are TRBV2 and TRBJ2-3, with 8 bases that match TRBD2. The CDR3 spans 15 residues. Germline trimming cut 3 bases from V and 7 bases from J; bases unmatched to any gene: 9. CDR1 and CDR2 from the germline V gene are SNHLY and FYNNEI. Full variable domain (rest looked up from reference TRBV2 and TRBJ2-3): EPEVTQTPSHQVTQMGQEVILRCVPISNHLYFYWYRQILGQKVEFLVSFYNNEISEKSEIFDDQFSVERPDGSNFTLKIRSTKLEDSAMYFCASSDITGGPHTQYFGPGTRLTVL.

The CDR3 DNA reads TGCAGTGCTAGTTTCAGGGTCGGGGATGGCTACACCTTC. Protein product: CSASFRVGDGYTF. The genes are TRBV20-1 and TRBJ1-2; a possible D gene is TRBD1 (5 bases). From germline, CDR1 is DFQATT and CDR2 SNEGSKA (reference sequence). The V gene lost 3 bases and the J gene lost 6 bases, with 14 bases spanning the gap. The CDR3 runs 13 residues.

CDR3 amino acids: CASRSGQETQYF. The CDR3 coding sequence is TGTGCCAGTCGGTCGGGGCAAGAGACCCAGTACTTC. V is TRBV28 and J is TRBJ2-5, with a possible D match to TRBD2 (5 bases). Trimming pared 9 bases from V and 2 bases from J, leaving 10 bases between. The CDR3 length is 12 residues. The germline V gene encodes CDR1 MDHEN and CDR2 SYDVKM.

The CDR3 nucleotides are TGTGCCAGCAGCTTAGGGGACAGGGCCTCCAATGAGCAGTTCTTC. This gives the protein CASSLGDRASNEQFF. The genes are TRBV7-9 and TRBJ2-1; 9 bases align to TRBD1. Looked up from germline, CDR1 is SEHNR and CDR2 is FQNEAQ (reference sequence). With V trimmed by 1 base and J by 6 bases, 4 bases remained unmatched. This CDR3 has 15 amino acids.

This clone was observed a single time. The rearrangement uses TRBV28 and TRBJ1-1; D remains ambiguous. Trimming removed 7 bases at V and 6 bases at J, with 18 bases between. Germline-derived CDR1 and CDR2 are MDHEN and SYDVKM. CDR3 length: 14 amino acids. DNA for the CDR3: TGTGCCAGCAAGGGTCACACATCAAACCCTGAAGCTTTCTTT. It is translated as CASKGHTSNPEAFF.

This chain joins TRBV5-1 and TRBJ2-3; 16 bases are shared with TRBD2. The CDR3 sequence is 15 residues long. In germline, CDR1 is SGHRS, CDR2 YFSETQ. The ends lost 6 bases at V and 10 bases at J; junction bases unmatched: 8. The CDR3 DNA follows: TGCGCCAGCATCGCGGGACTAGCGGGGGGGCAGGCGCAGTATTTT. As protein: CASIAGLAGGQAQYF.

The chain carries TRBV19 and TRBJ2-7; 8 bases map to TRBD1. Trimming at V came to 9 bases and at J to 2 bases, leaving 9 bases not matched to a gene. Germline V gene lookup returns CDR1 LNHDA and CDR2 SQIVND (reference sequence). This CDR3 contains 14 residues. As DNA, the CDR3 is TGTGCCAGCGGAGGGACAGGTGGACCCTACGAGCAGTACTTC. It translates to CASGGTGGPYEQYF.

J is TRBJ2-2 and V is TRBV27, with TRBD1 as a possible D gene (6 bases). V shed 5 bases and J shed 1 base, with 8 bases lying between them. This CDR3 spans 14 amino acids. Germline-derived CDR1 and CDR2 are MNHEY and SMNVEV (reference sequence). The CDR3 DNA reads TGTGCCAGCAGTCCGACAGGGAACACCGGGGAGCTGTTTTTT. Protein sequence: CASSPTGNTGELFF.

The CDR3 protein is CASSITGNQPQHF. CDR3 coding DNA: TGCGCCAGCAGTATAACAGGGAACCAGCCCCAGCATTTT. The V call is TRBV10-2, the J call TRBJ1-5; D perhaps matches TRBD1 (6 bases). Germline V gene sequence: CDR1 WSHSY, CDR2 SAAADI. This CDR3 has 13 amino acids. Trimming shortened V by 5 bases and J by 7 bases, and 12 bases separated the two germline ends.

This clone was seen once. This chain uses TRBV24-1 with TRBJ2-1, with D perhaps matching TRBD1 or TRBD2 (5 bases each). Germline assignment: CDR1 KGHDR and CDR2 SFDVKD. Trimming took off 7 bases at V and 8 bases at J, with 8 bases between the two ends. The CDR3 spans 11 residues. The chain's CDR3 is CATSPGHEQFF. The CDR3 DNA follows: TGTGCCACCAGCCCGGGACATGAGCAGTTCTTC.

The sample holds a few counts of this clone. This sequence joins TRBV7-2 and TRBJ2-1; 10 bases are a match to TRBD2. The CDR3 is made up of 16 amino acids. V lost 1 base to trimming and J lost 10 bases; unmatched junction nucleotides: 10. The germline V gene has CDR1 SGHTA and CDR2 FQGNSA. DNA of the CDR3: TGTGCCAGCAGCTTAGTCCCTAGCGGGGGAATTAAGGAGCAGTTCTTC. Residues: CASSLVPSGGIKEQFF.

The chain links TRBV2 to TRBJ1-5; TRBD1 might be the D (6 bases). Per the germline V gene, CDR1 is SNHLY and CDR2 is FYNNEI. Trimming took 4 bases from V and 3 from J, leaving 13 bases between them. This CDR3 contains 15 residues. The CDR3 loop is CASSGRRGLNQPQHF. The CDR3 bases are TGTGCCAGCAGTGGTCGCAGGGGACTCAATCAGCCCCAGCATTTT.

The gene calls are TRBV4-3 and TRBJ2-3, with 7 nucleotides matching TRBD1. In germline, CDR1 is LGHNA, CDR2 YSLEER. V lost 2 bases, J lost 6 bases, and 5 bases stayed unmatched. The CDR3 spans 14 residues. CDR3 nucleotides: TGCGCCAGCAGCCAAAATACAGGGGTGGATACGCAGTATTTT. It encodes CASSQNTGVDTQYF.

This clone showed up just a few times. The CDR3 DNA reads TGTGCCAGCAGTACAATCCGATTTCCCTATGGCTACACCTTC. Translating gives CASSTIRFPYGYTF. The chain employs TRBV27 and TRBJ1-2; D not resolved. The CDR3 covers 14 residues. Trimming removed 5 bases from V and 4 bases from J, with 14 bases in between. Germline CDR1 and CDR2: MNHEY and SMNVEV (reference sequence).